This is a list of T cell receptor beta chains from one sample in a study of vaccination effects on CD4 cells after COVID-19. No antigen has been assigned to these receptors. Some clones are missing from TCRdb's copy, which holds only in-frame ones; the method was immunoSEQ multiplex PCR. The repertoire holds 64,000 or so clones, roughly 78% seen once, with 1.5% to 2% in the top ten. Source: CD4+ T cells from PBMCs cultured with HCoV-OC43 spike peptides, taken after COVID-19 vaccination. The origin of the receptors is a human donor who received a COVID-19 vaccine. Both conserved end residues are part of each CDR3. Fields, in order: J gene, D gene, clone size, V gene, CDR3 DNA, CDR3 protein. The D gene is left open where the match is weak. Not every row has a clone size; where given, it reads once, few, many or a size class.

J gene: TRBJ1-3; D gene: .; clone size: few; V gene: TRBV15; CDR3 DNA: TGTGCCACCAGCTCAGATTACTCTGGAAACACCATATATTTT; CDR3 protein: CATSSDYSGNTIYF
J gene: TRBJ1-1; D gene: .; clone size: .; V gene: TRBV5-1; CDR3 DNA: TGCGCCAGCAGCTTTCAGGGTACCACTGAAGCTTTCTTT; CDR3 protein: CASSFQGTTEAFF
J gene: TRBJ1-2; D gene: TRBD1; clone size: .; V gene: TRBV7-2; CDR3 DNA: TGTGCCAGCAGCTTACAGGGGGAGATTGGGTATGGCTACACCTTC; CDR3 protein: CASSLQGEIGYGYTF
J gene: TRBJ1-3; D gene: TRBD1; clone size: .; V gene: TRBV19; CDR3 DNA: TGTGCCAGTCGACAGGGGGCATTTTCTGGAAACACCATATATTTT; CDR3 protein: CASRQGAFSGNTIYF
J gene: TRBJ1-6; D gene: .; clone size: .; V gene: TRBV28; CDR3 DNA: TGTGCCAGCAGCTCCGATTGGGCCCGTGGTCACTTT; CDR3 protein: CASSSDWARGHF
J gene: TRBJ1-1; D gene: .; clone size: .; V gene: TRBV7-8; CDR3 DNA: TGTGCCAGCAGCTTGACAGTGAACACTGAAGCTTTCTTT; CDR3 protein: CASSLTVNTEAFF
J gene: TRBJ1-1; D gene: .; clone size: .; V gene: TRBV9; CDR3 DNA: TGTGCCAGCAGCGCAACAGGGACGAACACTGAAGCTTTCTTT; CDR3 protein: CASSATGTNTEAFF
J gene: TRBJ1-1; D gene: .; clone size: .; V gene: TRBV12-3/TRBV12-4; CDR3 DNA: TGTGCCAGCAGAAGCGGGTACACTGAAGCTTTCTTT; CDR3 protein: CASRSGYTEAFF
J gene: TRBJ1-4; D gene: .; clone size: once; V gene: TRBV12-3/TRBV12-4; CDR3 DNA: TGTGCCAGCAGGTTAAGTCAAGAAAAACTGTTTTTT; CDR3 protein: CASRLSQEKLFF
J gene: TRBJ2-1; D gene: .; clone size: .; V gene: TRBV7-9; CDR3 DNA: TGTGCCAGCAGCTTATGGGGGGCGGACTACAATGAGCAGTTCTTC; CDR3 protein: CASSLWGADYNEQFF
J gene: TRBJ2-2; D gene: .; clone size: .; V gene: TRBV25-1; CDR3 DNA: TGTGCCAGCAGTGAATTCGTACCCCGAACCGGGGAGCTGTTTTTT; CDR3 protein: CASSEFVPRTGELFF
J gene: TRBJ2-2; D gene: .; clone size: few; V gene: TRBV6-6; CDR3 DNA: TGTGCCAGCAGTGCTGACATCGGGGAGCTGTTTTTT; CDR3 protein: CASSADIGELFF
J gene: TRBJ2-3; D gene: TRBD1; clone size: .; V gene: TRBV29-1; CDR3 DNA: TGCAGCGCCGGGACAGGGGTAGATACGCAGTATTTT; CDR3 protein: CSAGTGVDTQYF
J gene: TRBJ1-2; D gene: .; clone size: few; V gene: TRBV28; CDR3 DNA: TGTGCCAGCAGGCAGGCCTCCCTAAACTATGGCTACACCTTC; CDR3 protein: CASRQASLNYGYTF
J gene: TRBJ1-6; D gene: .; clone size: .; V gene: TRBV5-5; CDR3 DNA: TGTGCCAGCAGCGACCGAATAAATTATAATTCACCCCTCCACTTT; CDR3 protein: CASSDRINYNSPLHF
J gene: TRBJ2-2; D gene: TRBD2; clone size: few; V gene: TRBV12-5; CDR3 DNA: TGTGCTAGTGGTATAGCGGGGGCCCACACCGGGGAGCTGTTTTTT; CDR3 protein: CASGIAGAHTGELFF
J gene: TRBJ2-3; D gene: TRBD2; clone size: few; V gene: TRBV7-3; CDR3 DNA: TGTGCCAGCAGCTTATTCCCTAGCGGGGGTTATGATACGCAGTATTTT; CDR3 protein: CASSLFPSGGYDTQYF
J gene: TRBJ1-2; D gene: TRBD1; clone size: .; V gene: TRBV5-1; CDR3 DNA: TGCGCCAGCAGTGACAGGGGGCAGAGTGGCTACACCTTC; CDR3 protein: CASSDRGQSGYTF
J gene: TRBJ2-3; D gene: .; clone size: .; V gene: TRBV5-5; CDR3 DNA: TGTGCCAGCAGCTCGTTTGGGGCTAGCACAGATACGCAGTATTTT; CDR3 protein: CASSSFGASTDTQYF
J gene: TRBJ2-5; D gene: .; clone size: .; V gene: TRBV28; CDR3 DNA: TGTGCCACCCAGGGACCCCCTTACCAAGAGACCCAGTACTTC; CDR3 protein: CATQGPPYQETQYF